These 14 T cell receptor beta chains were all obtained from the same sample, sequenced in a study of monozygotic twins with inflammatory bowel disease. TCRdb reprocessed the 5' RACE reads, with one entry per CDR3 protein and no DNA. The table for this sample gives some 150,000 distinct CDR3 sequences. Sequencing was carried out using blood. The origin of the receptors is a human donor with ulcerative colitis or Crohn's disease, or a healthy co-twin of an affected twin (not recorded which).

The gene calls are TRBV5-4 and TRBJ2-1; TCRdb selects TRBD1, and the lack of DNA leaves this call unchecked. Looked up from germline, CDR1 is SGHNT and CDR2 is YYREEE (reference sequence). This CDR3 has 14 amino acids. The CDR3 region is CASSSDRGGGEQFF.

CDR3 region: CASSLIGPHRAQYF. The chain joins TRBV5-1 to TRBJ2-5. This CDR3 is built from 14 residues. The germline V gene encodes CDR1 SGHRS and CDR2 YFSETQ.

The chain couples TRBV7-2 to TRBJ2-1; TCRdb's D gene call, TRBD2, goes unchecked for lack of DNA. The CDR3 has 15 residues. The V gene's germline CDR1 is SGHTA and CDR2 FQGNSA. The CDR3: CASSLLTSGSNEQFF.

The chain joins TRBV28 to TRBJ2-7. The CDR3 contains 12 residues. The germline V gene has CDR1 MDHEN and CDR2 SYDVKM. CDR3 protein: CASSLIPYEQYF.

The chain is built from TRBV7-3 and TRBJ2-3. This CDR3 has 14 amino acids. The germline V gene encodes CDR1 SGHTA and CDR2 FQGTGA. CDR3 in amino acids: CASSLTAGTDTQYF. The full variable domain, completed using reference TRBV7-3 and TRBJ2-3, is GAGVSQTPSNKVTEKGKYVELRCDPISGHTALYWYRQSLGQGPEFLIYFQGTGAADDSGLPNDRFFAVRPEGSVSTLKIQRTERGDSAVYLCASSLTAGTDTQYFGPGTRLTVL.

The chain employs TRBV28 and TRBJ2-7. The length of the CDR3 is 13 residues. Germline lookup yields CDR1 MDHEN and CDR2 SYDVKM. The CDR3 loop is CASSLLSRSEQYF.

This chain joins TRBV20-1 and TRBJ2-5; TCRdb picks TRBD2, but there is no DNA to check that call. The germline gives CDR1 DFQATT, CDR2 SNEGSKA (reference sequence). This CDR3 is 14 amino acids long. CDR3 loop: CSAGLSGREETQYF.

The chain is built from TRBV6-5 and TRBJ2-2. CDR1 is MNHEY, CDR2 SVGAGI, per germline. The CDR3 loop spans 12 amino acids. The CDR3 protein is CASSYLSGELFF.

The V and J genes are TRBV30 and TRBJ1-6; TCRdb lists TRBD1, though no DNA is available to test this call. The CDR3 has 14 residues. Germline lookup yields CDR1 GTSNPN and CDR2 SVGIG (reference sequence). Here the CDR3 reads CAWIQGADNSPLHF.

The chain joins TRBV5-1 to TRBJ2-5; the D gene TCRdb calls, TRBD2, cannot be checked with no DNA. The CDR3 contains 15 residues. CDR1 SGHRS and CDR2 YFSETQ come from the germline V gene. CDR3: CASSFASGVTKTQYF. The full variable domain, rest sourced from reference TRBV5-1 and TRBJ2-5, is KAGVTQTPRYLIKTRGQQVTLSCSPISGHRSVSWYQQTPGQGLQFLFEYFSETQRNKGNFPGRFSGRQFSNSRSEMNVSTLELGDSALYLCASSFASGVTKTQYFGPGTRLLVL.

The chain recombines TRBV12-3 or TRBV12-4 with TRBJ1-4; there is no DNA to check the TCRdb D call of TRBD1. This CDR3 has 14 amino acids. CDR3 protein: CASRPPADGEKLFF.

This chain's CDR3 is CSVTRGGAYNEQFF. The rearrangement links TRBV29-1 to TRBJ2-1; there is no DNA to check the TCRdb D call of TRBD2. In germline, CDR1 is SQVTM, CDR2 ANQGSEA. This CDR3 region has 14 residues.

This sequence joins TRBV28 and TRBJ2-1; TCRdb's assignment of TRBD2 cannot be checked, as there is no DNA. The CDR3 consists of 15 residues. Per the germline V gene, CDR1 is MDHEN and CDR2 is SYDVKM. The CDR3 protein is CASSLISGNYNEQFF.

The chain carries TRBV18 and TRBJ2-7; TCRdb returns TRBD1, unconfirmable since there is no DNA. Germline CDR1 reads KGHSH; CDR2 reads LQKENI. The CDR3 consists of 14 residues. The CDR3 sequence is CASSPGTKAYEQYF.